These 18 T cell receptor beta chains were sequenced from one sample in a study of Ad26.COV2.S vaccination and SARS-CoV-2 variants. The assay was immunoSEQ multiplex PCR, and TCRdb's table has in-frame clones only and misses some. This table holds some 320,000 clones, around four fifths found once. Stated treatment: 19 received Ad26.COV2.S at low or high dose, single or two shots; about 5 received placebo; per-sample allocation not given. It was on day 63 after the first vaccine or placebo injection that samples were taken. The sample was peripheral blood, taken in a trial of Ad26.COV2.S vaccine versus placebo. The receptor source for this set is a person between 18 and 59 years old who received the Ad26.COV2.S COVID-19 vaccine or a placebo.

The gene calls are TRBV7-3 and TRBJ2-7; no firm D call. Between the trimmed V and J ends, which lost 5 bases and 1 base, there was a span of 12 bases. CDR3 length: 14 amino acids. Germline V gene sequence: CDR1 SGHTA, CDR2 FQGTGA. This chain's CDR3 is CASSPLEVSYEQYF. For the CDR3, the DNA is TGTGCCAGCAGCCCCCTCGAGGTATCCTACGAGCAGTACTTC.

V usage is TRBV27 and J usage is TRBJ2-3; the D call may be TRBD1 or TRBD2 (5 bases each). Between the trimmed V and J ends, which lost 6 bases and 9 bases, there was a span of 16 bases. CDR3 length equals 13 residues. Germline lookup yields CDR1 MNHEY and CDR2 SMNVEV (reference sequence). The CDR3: CASRQGDQLTQYF. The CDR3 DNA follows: TGTGCCAGCAGACAAGGGGACCAACTCACGCAGTATTTT.

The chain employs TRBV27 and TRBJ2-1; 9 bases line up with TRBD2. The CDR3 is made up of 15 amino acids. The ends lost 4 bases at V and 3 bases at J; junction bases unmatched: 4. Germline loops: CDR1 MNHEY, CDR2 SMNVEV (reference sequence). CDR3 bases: TGTGCCAGCAGTTGGGCGGGGGGGCTCTACAATGAGCAGTTCTTC. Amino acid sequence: CASSWAGGLYNEQFF.

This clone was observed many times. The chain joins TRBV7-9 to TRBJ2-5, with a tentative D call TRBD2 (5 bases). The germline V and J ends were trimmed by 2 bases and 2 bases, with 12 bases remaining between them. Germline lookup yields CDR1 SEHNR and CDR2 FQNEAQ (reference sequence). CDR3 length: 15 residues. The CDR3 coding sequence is TGTGCCAGCAGCTTACACACGGGGATTCAAGAGACCCAGTACTTC. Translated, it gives CASSLHTGIQETQYF.

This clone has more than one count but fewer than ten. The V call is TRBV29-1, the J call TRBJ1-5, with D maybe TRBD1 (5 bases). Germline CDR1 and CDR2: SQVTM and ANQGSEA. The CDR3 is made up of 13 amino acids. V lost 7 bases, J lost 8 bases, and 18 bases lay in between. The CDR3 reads CSARFGDREPQHF. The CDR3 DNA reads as TGCAGCGCTAGGTTCGGGGACCGTGAGCCCCAGCATTTT. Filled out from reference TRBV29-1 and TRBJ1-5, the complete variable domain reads SAVISQKPSRDICQRGTSLTIQCQVDSQVTMMFWYRQQPGQSLTLIATANQGSEATYESGFVIDKFPISRPNLTFSTLTVSNMSPEDSSIYLCSARFGDREPQHFGDGTRLSIL.

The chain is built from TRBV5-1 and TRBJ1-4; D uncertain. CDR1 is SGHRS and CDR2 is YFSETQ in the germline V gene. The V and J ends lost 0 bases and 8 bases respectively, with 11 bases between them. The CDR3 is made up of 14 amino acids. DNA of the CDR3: TGCGCCAGCAGCTTGGAGGGAGCCCAGGAAAAACTGTTTTTT. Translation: CASSLEGAQEKLFF.

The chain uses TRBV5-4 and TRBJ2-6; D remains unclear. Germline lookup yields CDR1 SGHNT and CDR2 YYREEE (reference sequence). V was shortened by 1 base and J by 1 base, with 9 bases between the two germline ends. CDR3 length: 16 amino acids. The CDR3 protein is CASSLKLGSGANVLTF. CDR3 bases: TGTGCCAGCAGCTTGAAATTAGGATCTGGGGCCAACGTCCTGACTTTC.

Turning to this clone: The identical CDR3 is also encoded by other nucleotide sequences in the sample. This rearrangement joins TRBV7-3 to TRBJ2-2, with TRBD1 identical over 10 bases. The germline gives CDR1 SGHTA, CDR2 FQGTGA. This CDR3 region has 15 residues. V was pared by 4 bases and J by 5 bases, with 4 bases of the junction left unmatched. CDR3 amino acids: CASSSTGGGTGELFF. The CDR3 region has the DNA TGTGCCAGCAGCTCGACAGGGGGCGGGACCGGGGAGCTGTTTTTT.

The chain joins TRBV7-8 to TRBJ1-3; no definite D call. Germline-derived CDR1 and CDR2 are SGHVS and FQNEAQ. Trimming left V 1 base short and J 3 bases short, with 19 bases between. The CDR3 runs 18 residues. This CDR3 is CASSLEEGRMRGGNTIYF. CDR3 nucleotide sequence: TGTGCCAGCAGCTTAGAAGAGGGAAGGATGCGGGGTGGAAACACCATATATTTT.

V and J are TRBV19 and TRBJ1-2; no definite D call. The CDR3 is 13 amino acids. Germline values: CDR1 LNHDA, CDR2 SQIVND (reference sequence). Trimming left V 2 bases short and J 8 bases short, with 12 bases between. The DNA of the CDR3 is TGTGCCAGTAGTATAAATTTATACCGGGGCTACACCTTC. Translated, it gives CASSINLYRGYTF. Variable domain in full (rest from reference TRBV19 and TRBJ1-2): DGGITQSPKYLFRKEGQNVTLSCEQNLNHDAMYWYRQDPGQGLRLIYYSQIVNDFQKGDIAEGYSVSREKKESFPLTVTSAQKNPTAFYLCASSINLYRGYTFGSGTRLTVV.

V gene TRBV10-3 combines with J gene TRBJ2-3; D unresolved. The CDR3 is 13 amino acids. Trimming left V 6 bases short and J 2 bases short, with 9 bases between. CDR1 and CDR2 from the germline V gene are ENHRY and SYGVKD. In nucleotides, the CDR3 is TGTGCCATCAGGGAGACTCTCACAGATACGCAGTATTTT. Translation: CAIRETLTDTQYF.

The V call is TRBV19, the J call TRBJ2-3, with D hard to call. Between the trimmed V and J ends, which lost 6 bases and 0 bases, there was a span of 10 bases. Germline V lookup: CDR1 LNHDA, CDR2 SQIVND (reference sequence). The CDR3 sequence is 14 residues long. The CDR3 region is CASSNRDSTDTQYF. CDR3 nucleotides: TGTGCCAGTAGCAACCGTGACAGCACAGATACGCAGTATTTT.

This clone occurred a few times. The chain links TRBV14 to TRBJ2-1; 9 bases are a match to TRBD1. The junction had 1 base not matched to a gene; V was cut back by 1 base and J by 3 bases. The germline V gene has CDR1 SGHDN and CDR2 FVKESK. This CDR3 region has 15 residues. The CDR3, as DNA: TGTGCCAGCAGCCAAGGGGACAGGGTCTACAATGAGCAGTTCTTC. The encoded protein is CASSQGDRVYNEQFF.

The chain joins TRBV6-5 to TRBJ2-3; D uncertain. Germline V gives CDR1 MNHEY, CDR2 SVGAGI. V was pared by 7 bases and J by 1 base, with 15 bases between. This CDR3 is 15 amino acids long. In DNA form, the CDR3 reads TGTGCCAGCAAACCGAATACGGCTGGCACAGATACGCAGTATTTT. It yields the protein CASKPNTAGTDTQYF.

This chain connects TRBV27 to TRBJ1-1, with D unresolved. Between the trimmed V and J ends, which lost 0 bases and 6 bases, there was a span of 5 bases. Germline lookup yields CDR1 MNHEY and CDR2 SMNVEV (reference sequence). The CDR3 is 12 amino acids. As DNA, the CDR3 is TGTGCCAGCAGTTTATCGAATTCTGAAGCTTTCTTT. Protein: CASSLSNSEAFF.

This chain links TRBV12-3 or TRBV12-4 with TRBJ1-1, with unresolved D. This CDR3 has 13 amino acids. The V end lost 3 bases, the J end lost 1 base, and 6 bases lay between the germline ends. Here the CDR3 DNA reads TGTGCCAGCAGTTTGATCCCGAACACTGAAGCTTTCTTT. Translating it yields CASSLIPNTEAFF.

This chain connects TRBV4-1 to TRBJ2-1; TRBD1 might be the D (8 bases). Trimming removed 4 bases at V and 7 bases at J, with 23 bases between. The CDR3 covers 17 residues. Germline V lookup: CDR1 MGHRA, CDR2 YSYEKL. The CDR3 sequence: CASSPGQGRGRGNEQFF. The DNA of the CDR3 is TGCGCCAGCAGCCCAGGGCAGGGCAGGGGGCGGGGGAATGAGCAGTTCTTC.

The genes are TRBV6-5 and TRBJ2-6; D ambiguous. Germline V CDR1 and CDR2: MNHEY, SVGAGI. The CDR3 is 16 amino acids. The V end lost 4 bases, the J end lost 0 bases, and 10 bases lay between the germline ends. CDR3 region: CASSSPPNSGANVLTF. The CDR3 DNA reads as TGTGCCAGCAGTTCCCCGCCCAACTCTGGGGCCAACGTCCTGACTTTC.